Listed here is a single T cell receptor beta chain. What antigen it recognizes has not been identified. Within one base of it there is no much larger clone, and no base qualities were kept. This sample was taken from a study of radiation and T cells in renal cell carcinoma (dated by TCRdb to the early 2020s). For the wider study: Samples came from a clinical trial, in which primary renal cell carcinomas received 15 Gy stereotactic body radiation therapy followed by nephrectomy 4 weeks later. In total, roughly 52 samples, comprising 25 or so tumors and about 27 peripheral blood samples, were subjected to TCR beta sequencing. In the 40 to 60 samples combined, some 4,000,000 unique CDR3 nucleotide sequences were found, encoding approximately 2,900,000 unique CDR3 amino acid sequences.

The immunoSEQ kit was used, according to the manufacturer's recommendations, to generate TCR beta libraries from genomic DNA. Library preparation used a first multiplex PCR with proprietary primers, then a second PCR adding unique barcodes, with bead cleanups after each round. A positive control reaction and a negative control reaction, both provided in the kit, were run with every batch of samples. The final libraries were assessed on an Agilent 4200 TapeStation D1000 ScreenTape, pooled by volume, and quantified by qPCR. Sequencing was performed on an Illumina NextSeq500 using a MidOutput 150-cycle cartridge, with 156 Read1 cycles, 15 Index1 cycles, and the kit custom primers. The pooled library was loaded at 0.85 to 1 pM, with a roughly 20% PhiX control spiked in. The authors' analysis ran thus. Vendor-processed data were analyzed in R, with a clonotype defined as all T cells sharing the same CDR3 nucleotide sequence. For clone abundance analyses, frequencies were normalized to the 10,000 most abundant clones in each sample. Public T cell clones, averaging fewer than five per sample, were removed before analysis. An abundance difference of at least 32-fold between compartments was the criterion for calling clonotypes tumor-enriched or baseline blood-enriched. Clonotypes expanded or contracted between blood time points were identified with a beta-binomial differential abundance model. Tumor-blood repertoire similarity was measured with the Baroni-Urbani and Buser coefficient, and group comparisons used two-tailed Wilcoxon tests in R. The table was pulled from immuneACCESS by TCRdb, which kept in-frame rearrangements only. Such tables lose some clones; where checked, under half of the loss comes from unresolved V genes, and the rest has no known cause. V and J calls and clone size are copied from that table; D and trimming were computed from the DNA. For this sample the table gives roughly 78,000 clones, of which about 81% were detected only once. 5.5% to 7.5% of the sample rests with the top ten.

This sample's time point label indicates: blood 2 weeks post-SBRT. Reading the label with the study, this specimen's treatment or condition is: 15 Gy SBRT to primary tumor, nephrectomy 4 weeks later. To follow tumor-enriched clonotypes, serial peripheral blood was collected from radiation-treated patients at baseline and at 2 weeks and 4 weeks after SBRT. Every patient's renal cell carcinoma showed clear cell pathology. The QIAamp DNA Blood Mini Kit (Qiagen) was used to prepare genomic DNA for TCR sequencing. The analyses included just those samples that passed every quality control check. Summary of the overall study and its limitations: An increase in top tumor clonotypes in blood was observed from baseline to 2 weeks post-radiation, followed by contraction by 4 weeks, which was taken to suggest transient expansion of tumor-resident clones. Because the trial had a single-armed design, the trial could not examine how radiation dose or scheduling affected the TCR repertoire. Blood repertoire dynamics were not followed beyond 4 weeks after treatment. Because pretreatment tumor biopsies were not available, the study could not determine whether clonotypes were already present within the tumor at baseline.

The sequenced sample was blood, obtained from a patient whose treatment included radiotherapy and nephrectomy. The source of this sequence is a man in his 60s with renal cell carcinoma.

This receptor has the CDR3 CASRPSGVGTEAFF. The DNA sequence is TGTGCCAGCCGCCCATCCGGGGTAGGCACTGAAGCTTTCTTT. The rearranged chain carries TRBV7-9 and TRBJ1-1, with the D gene too uncertain to name. The CDR3 covers 14 residues, taking in both the cysteine and the phenylalanine. Only the CDR3 portion is preserved as DNA: 42 bases, with reading frame beginning at the first base. The germline V gene (reference sequence) provides CDR1 SEHNR and CDR2 FQNEAQ. V sheds 8 bases and J sheds 4 bases, leaving 17 bases between their ends. Outside the CDR3, residues come from the reference TRBV7-9 and TRBJ1-1 proteins, so the full variable domain is: DTGVSQNPRHKITKRGQNVTFRCDPISEHNRLYWYRQTLGQGPEFLTYFQNEAQLEKSRLLSDRFSAERPKGSFSTLEIQRTEQGDSAMYLCASRPSGVGTEAFFGQGTRLTVV.